This TCR beta chain was profiled in a study of cytomegalovirus exposure and HLA in healthy donors. Study-wide points: Compared with the roughly 700-donor mean, an Asian-associated ancestry cluster reportedly had fewer N-insertions, according to a later analysis. TCR beta sequences numbering fewer than 20,000 were associated with HLA alleles at 0.05 false discovery rate in a later analysis.

Use of 60 Vbeta and 13 Jbeta primers characterized the PCR. This table comes from immunoSEQ multiplex PCR, and its TCRdb copy is limited to in-frame clones, with some not included. The data show approximately 59,000 clones, 65% to 80% seen once. As concerns this clone: As yet, its antigen is unknown.

V was shortened by 3 bases and J by 8 bases, with 8 bases between the two germline ends. The length of the CDR3 is 12 residues. The germline V gene encodes CDR1 KGHSH and CDR2 LQKENI. The sample consisted of PBMCs. The chain combines TRBV18 with TRBJ2-1, with a weak D call TRBD2 (6 bases). This TCR was recovered from a man aged 40-55 years in good health and CMV-seropositive. CDR3 DNA sequence: TGTGCCAGCTCACCGGGAGGCGATGAGCAGTTCTTC. Translating gives CASSPGGDEQFF.